The 9 T cell receptor beta chains reported below all come from one sample, sequenced in a study of identical twins (dated by TCRdb to 2016 to 2017). Libraries were prepared through 5' RACE. The instrument given in TCRdb is Illumina HiSeq 2000. The public reads were run again by TCRdb, first through fastp at Q25 and then through MiXCR, and only productive beta chains were kept. Each entry is one CDR3 protein sequence, shown with its most common DNA and genes. This sample is represented by hundreds of thousands of distinct CDR3 sequences; approximately 9% of them were singletons. The ten top clones hold roughly 0.9% of the sample. Separately, the same data were catalogued under a study of yellow fever vaccine responses in identical twins.

Sequencing was performed on PBMCs. Source of these receptors: a woman between 18 and 29 years old in good health.

This clonotype was recorded many times. V is TRBV20-1 and J is TRBJ2-2; D perhaps matches TRBD1 (7 bases). Germline V gene data show CDR1 as DFQATT and CDR2 as SNEGSKA (reference sequence). CDR3 length equals 13 residues. V was trimmed by 5 bases and J by 6 bases, leaving 13 bases between them. The CDR3 region has the DNA TGCAGTGCTTCAGGGGGGCCCCCCGGGGAGCTGTTTTTT. Amino acids: CSASGGPPGELFF.

This clonotype has just a few counts. The genes are TRBV20-1 and TRBJ2-7; D may be TRBD1 (6 bases). This CDR3 contains 13 residues. Germline V gives CDR1 DFQATT, CDR2 SNEGSKA (reference sequence). Trimming left V 3 bases short and J 1 base short, with 10 bases between. The CDR3 protein is CSASQGPSYEQYF. CDR3 coding DNA: TGCAGTGCTAGTCAGGGGCCTTCCTACGAGCAGTACTTC.

This clonotype was observed a few times. CDR3 protein: CSAPPGGGGDTEAFF. The CDR3 DNA is TGCAGTGCTCCCCCTGGGGGGGGCGGGGACACTGAAGCTTTCTTT. V gene TRBV20-1 combines with J gene TRBJ1-1; the D gene is possibly TRBD1 (6 bases). Trimming removed 5 bases at V and 3 bases at J, with 19 bases between. Germline lookup yields CDR1 DFQATT and CDR2 SNEGSKA (reference sequence). The CDR3 spans 15 residues.

J is TRBJ2-1 and V is TRBV29-1, with D perhaps given as TRBD1 or TRBD2 (5 bases each). V gave up 2 bases and J gave up 5 bases, with 13 bases separating them. Germline-derived CDR1 and CDR2 are SQVTM and ANQGSEA. The length of the CDR3 is 14 residues. The CDR3 reads CSVEPRDHHNEQFF. The CDR3 nucleotides are TGCAGCGTTGAACCCCGGGACCACCACAATGAGCAGTTCTTC.

The table lists this clonotype with a few counts. V and J are TRBV6-2 or TRBV6-3 and TRBJ1-2; D not resolved. The CDR3 is 13 residues long. V was pared by 2 bases and J by 6 bases, with 10 bases between. Germline loops: CDR1 MNHEY, CDR2 SVGEGT. The CDR3 DNA sequence: TGTGCCAGCAGTTACGGAGTCGCCGATGGCTACACCTTC. It yields the protein CASSYGVADGYTF.

There are many counts of this clonotype. The chain has TRBV3-1 and TRBJ2-5; no clear D gene. The CDR3 has 13 amino acids. V was cut by 2 bases and J by 0 bases, with 4 bases left in between. Per germline, CDR1 LGHDT and CDR2 YNNKEL (reference sequence). In DNA form, the CDR3 reads TGTGCCAGCAGCCAACCAGACCAAGAGACCCAGTACTTC. This encodes CASSQPDQETQYF.

As for this clonotype: A single base separates this from a much larger clone, so it may be a read error. V usage is TRBV7-2 and J usage is TRBJ2-2; maybe TRBD2 (6 bases). Trimming stripped 7 bases from V and 7 bases from J, with 16 bases between. CDR1 and CDR2 (germline): SGHTA, FQGNSA. There are 14 residues in the CDR3. CDR3 residues: CASNGSGGIGELFF. CDR3 DNA sequence: TGTGCCAGCAACGGGAGTGGGGGGATCGGGGAGCTGTTTTTT.

CDR3 DNA sequence: TGCAGTGCCACGGACAGGAACACCGGGGAGCTGTTTTTT. Amino acids: CSATDRNTGELFF. The V and J genes are TRBV20-1 and TRBJ2-2, with D tentatively TRBD1 (6 bases). This CDR3 comprises 13 residues. Germline values: CDR1 DFQATT, CDR2 SNEGSKA (reference sequence). Trimming shortened V by 6 bases and J by 1 base, and 9 bases separated the two germline ends.

Notes on this clonotype: Possible read error: a much larger clone is one base away. This chain connects TRBV5-1 to TRBJ2-7, with D perhaps assigned TRBD1 or TRBD2 (5 bases each). Trimming removed 3 bases at V and 3 bases at J, with 16 bases between. In germline, CDR1 is SGHRS, CDR2 YFSETQ. This CDR3 has 15 amino acids. CDR3 DNA: TGCGCCAGCAGCTCTGTGTCAGGGAGATTCTACGAGCAGTACTTC. Its translation is CASSSVSGRFYEQYF. Filled out from reference TRBV5-1 and TRBJ2-7, the complete variable domain reads KAGVTQTPRYLIKTRGQQVTLSCSPISGHRSVSWYQQTPGQGLQFLFEYFSETQRNKGNFPGRFSGRQFSNSRSEMNVSTLELGDSALYLCASSSVSGRFYEQYFGPGTRLTVT.